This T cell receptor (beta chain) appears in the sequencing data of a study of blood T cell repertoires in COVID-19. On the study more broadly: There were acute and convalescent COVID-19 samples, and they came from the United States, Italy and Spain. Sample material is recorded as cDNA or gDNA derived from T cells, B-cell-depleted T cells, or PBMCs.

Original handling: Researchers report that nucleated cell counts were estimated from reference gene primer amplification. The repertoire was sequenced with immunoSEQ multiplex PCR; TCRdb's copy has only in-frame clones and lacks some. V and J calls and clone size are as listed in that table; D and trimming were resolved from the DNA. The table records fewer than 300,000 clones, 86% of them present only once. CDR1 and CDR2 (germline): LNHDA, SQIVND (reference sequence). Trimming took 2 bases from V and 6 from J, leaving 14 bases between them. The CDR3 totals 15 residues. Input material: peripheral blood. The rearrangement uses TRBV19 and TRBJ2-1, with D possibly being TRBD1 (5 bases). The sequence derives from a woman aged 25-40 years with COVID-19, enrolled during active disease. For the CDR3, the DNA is TGTGCCAGTAGTATATTGGGGCAGGCCCTCAATGAGCAGTTCTTC. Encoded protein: CASSILGQALNEQFF.